These 19 T cell receptor beta chains were all obtained from the same sample, sequenced in a study of beta chain features in type 1 diabetes. Whole-study findings and limits: Across all four CD4+ subsets, people with type 1 diabetes showed modestly shorter TCRB CDR3s.

These receptors' antigens are unknown. Expressed TCRB transcripts were sequenced because the isolated RNA had all been reverse transcribed beforehand. The assay was immunoSEQ multiplex PCR, and TCRdb's table has in-frame clones only and misses some. Among about 68,000 clones listed, around 49% were seen once. Specimen: central memory CD4+ T cells from blood. Receptor source: a man aged 25 to 40 with type 1 diabetes.

This clone was seen a few times. The V call is TRBV19, the J call TRBJ1-1; perhaps TRBD1 as D (5 bases). CDR1 is LNHDA and CDR2 is SQIVND in the germline V gene (reference sequence). Between the trimmed V and J ends, which lost 5 bases and 9 bases, there was a span of 16 bases. The CDR3 loop spans 13 amino acids. CDR3: CASSGFQGGQAFF. The DNA of the CDR3 is TGTGCCAGTAGTGGGTTTCAGGGAGGACAAGCTTTCTTT. Looking up the rest from reference TRBV19 and TRBJ1-1 gives the full variable domain: DGGITQSPKYLFRKEGQNVTLSCEQNLNHDAMYWYRQDPGQGLRLIYYSQIVNDFQKGDIAEGYSVSREKKESFPLTVTSAQKNPTAFYLCASSGFQGGQAFFGQGTRLTVV.

The V call is TRBV29-1, the J call TRBJ2-2; D is undetermined. Trimming pared 3 bases from V and 0 bases from J, leaving 8 bases between. CDR3 length: 14 amino acids. Germline V gene lookup returns CDR1 SQVTM and CDR2 ANQGSEA. The chain's CDR3 is CSVEQFANTGELFF. The DNA for the CDR3 is TGCAGCGTTGAGCAGTTCGCGAACACCGGGGAGCTGTTTTTT.

This sequence joins TRBV6-5 and TRBJ1-1; D may be TRBD1 (5 bases). There are 13 residues in the CDR3. CDR1 is MNHEY and CDR2 is SVGAGI in the germline V gene. Trimming pared 7 bases from V and 0 bases from J, leaving 9 bases between. The CDR3 coding sequence is TGTGCCAGCAACCGACAGATGAACACTGAAGCTTTCTTT. Translated, it gives CASNRQMNTEAFF.

The V gene is TRBV19, the J gene TRBJ2-3; possible D gene TRBD2, 7 bases. In germline, CDR1 is LNHDA, CDR2 SQIVND (reference sequence). Deletions cut 5 bases from V and 4 bases from J, with 10 bases between. This CDR3 region has 13 residues. The CDR3 loop is CASSQGRADTQYF. DNA of the CDR3: TGTGCCAGTAGTCAGGGGAGGGCAGATACGCAGTATTTT.

The rearrangement uses TRBV5-1 and TRBJ1-1; D remains unclear. Germline lookup yields CDR1 SGHRS and CDR2 YFSETQ. Trimming pared 4 bases from V and 1 base from J, leaving 8 bases between. The CDR3 extends over 13 amino acids. The CDR3 coding sequence is TGCGCCAGCAGCCCCCTAGGGAACACTGAAGCTTTCTTT. It codes for CASSPLGNTEAFF.

This clone was seen a handful of times. This chain links TRBV6-6 with TRBJ2-2, with D perhaps TRBD1 (5 bases). CDR3 length: 13 residues. Trimming removed 7 bases from V and 4 bases from J, with 10 bases in between. From germline, CDR1 is MNHNY and CDR2 SVGAGI (reference sequence). The CDR3 nucleotides are TGTGCCAGCAACAGGCCCCCCACCGGGGAGCTGTTTTTT. It specifies CASNRPPTGELFF.

This clone occurred a few times. The V and J genes are TRBV30 and TRBJ1-3; 9 nucleotides agree with TRBD1. CDR3 length: 15 residues. Germline CDR1 GTSNPN, CDR2 SVGIG (reference sequence). With V trimmed by 4 bases and J by 4 bases, 8 bases remained unmatched. The CDR3 bases are TGTGCCTGGAAGGGACAGGGAATAAACGGAAACACCATATATTTT. Its translation: CAWKGQGINGNTIYF.

The chain joins TRBV2 to TRBJ1-5; 7 positions match TRBD1. V gave up 0 bases and J gave up 0 bases; unmatched junction bases: 2. The germline V gene encodes CDR1 SNHLY and CDR2 FYNNEI. The CDR3 extends over 16 amino acids. CDR3 sequence reads: CASSEATGASNQPQHF. CDR3 bases: TGTGCCAGCAGTGAAGCTACAGGGGCTAGCAATCAGCCCCAGCATTTT.

The rearrangement links TRBV7-5 to TRBJ2-5; the table's D call TRBD2 went unverified against the DNA. TRBV7-5 is a listed pseudogene. The CDR3 runs to 12 residues. Written as DNA, the CDR3 is TGTGCCAGAAGCTTGGCGGGGGAGACCCAGTACTTC. Translation gives CARSLAGETQYF.

The V call is TRBV6-1, the J call TRBJ2-1; 7 bases align to TRBD1. V trimming: 1 base; J trimming: 12 bases; junction bases outside the gene matches: 15. CDR3 length equals 16 residues. Germline V gives CDR1 MNHNS, CDR2 SASEGT. The chain's CDR3 is CASSEGTGEPASGQFF. CDR3 coding DNA: TGTGCCAGCAGTGAAGGCACAGGGGAACCGGCTTCGGGGCAGTTCTTC.

The J gene is TRBJ2-3, the V gene TRBV6-1; maybe TRBD1 (5 bases). Looked up from germline, CDR1 is MNHNS and CDR2 is SASEGT. The CDR3 runs to 13 residues. V lost 3 bases and J lost 6, with 10 bases in between. The CDR3, as DNA: TGTGCCAGCAGTGAGCCGGACACCGATACGCAGTATTTT. This gives the protein CASSEPDTDTQYF.

The chain recombines TRBV5-1 with TRBJ2-2; 8 bases agree with TRBD2. There are 17 residues in the CDR3. The germline CDR1 and CDR2 sequences are SGHRS and YFSETQ. Unmatched junction bases numbered 4, after V lost 0 bases and J lost 0 bases. CDR3 amino acids: CASSLVPSGSNTGELFF. The CDR3 region has the DNA TGCGCCAGCAGCTTGGTACCTAGCGGGTCGAACACCGGGGAGCTGTTTTTT.

The chain has TRBV5-4 and TRBJ2-3; D is perhaps TRBD1 (7 bases). Germline V lookup: CDR1 SGHNT, CDR2 YYREEE (reference sequence). This CDR3 has 16 amino acids. V lost 0 bases and J lost 1, with 12 bases in between. The CDR3 reads CASSLGQGGRTDTQYF. Written as DNA, the CDR3 is TGTGCCAGCAGCTTGGGACAGGGAGGACGCACAGATACGCAGTATTTT.

The V and J genes are TRBV6-7 and TRBJ1-2; a possible D gene is TRBD1 (6 bases). TRBV6-7 is placed among ORFs of uncertain function. Deletions cut 8 bases from V and 7 bases from J, with 20 bases between. The CDR3 is made up of 14 amino acids. CDR3 sequence reads: CASSRTGKKSGYTF. Written as DNA, the CDR3 is TGTGCCAGCTCACGTACAGGGAAAAAGAGTGGCTACACCTTC.

Remarks on this clone: The junction departs from germline at one end; a sequencing error may be responsible. The chain carries TRBV7-7 and TRBJ2-2; the D gene is possibly TRBD1 (5 bases). CDR1 is SSHAT, CDR2 FNYEAQ, per germline (reference sequence). This CDR3 spans 13 amino acids. The CDR3 is CASSFRGSGELFF. The CDR3 region has the DNA TGTGCTAGCAGCTTTAGGGGTTCCGGGGAGCTGTTTTTT.

The genes are TRBV6-5 and TRBJ1-2; TRBD1 might be the D (5 bases). Germline lookup yields CDR1 MNHEY and CDR2 SVGAGI. Trimming removed 2 bases from V and 8 bases from J, with 12 bases in between. This CDR3 is built from 13 residues. CDR3 coding DNA: TGTGCCAGCAGTTACCGCGGGACGAGAGGCTACACCTTC. Translated: CASSYRGTRGYTF.

V is TRBV11-2 and J is TRBJ2-7, with D possibly being TRBD1 (6 bases). The length of the CDR3 is 13 residues. The V gene lost 6 bases and the J gene lost 1 base, with 10 bases spanning the gap. The germline V gene encodes CDR1 SGHAT and CDR2 FQNNGV. The CDR3 protein is CASRATGSYEQYF. The CDR3, as DNA: TGTGCCAGCAGGGCGACAGGTTCCTACGAGCAGTACTTC.

This clone was counted between two and nine times. The gene calls are TRBV10-3 and TRBJ1-5; possible D gene TRBD1, 5 bases. Germline-derived CDR1 and CDR2 are ENHRY and SYGVKD. The CDR3 totals 14 residues. With 3 bases removed from V and 6 bases from J, the gap between germline ends came to 12 bases. CDR3 sequence reads: CAISDYQGAQPQHF. For the CDR3, the DNA is TGTGCCATCAGTGATTATCAGGGTGCTCAGCCCCAGCATTTT.

This clone turned up a few times. V usage is TRBV28 and J usage is TRBJ2-7; D is possibly TRBD1 (5 bases). Per germline, CDR1 MDHEN and CDR2 SYDVKM. V was cut by 7 bases and J by 3 bases, with 10 bases left in between. This CDR3 spans 12 amino acids. CDR3 in amino acids: CASTSQGYEQYF. CDR3 sequence (DNA): TGTGCCAGCACGAGCCAGGGCTACGAGCAGTACTTC. The whole variable domain, remainder taken from reference TRBV28 and TRBJ2-7, is DVKVTQSSRYLVKRTGEKVFLECVQDMDHENMFWYRQDPGLGLRLIYFSYDVKMKEKGDIPEGYSVSREKKERFSLILESASTNQTSMYLCASTSQGYEQYFGPGTRLTVT.